This T cell receptor (beta chain) was profiled in a study of CD8+CD57+ T cells in acquired aplastic anemia. Study-level points and caveats: Significant differences in CD8+ Simpson's diversity were not observed between patients and controls.

J gave up 6 bases and V 2 bases, and 7 bases lay outside the gene matches. Germline-derived CDR1 and CDR2 are MNHEY and SVGAGI. This CDR3 comprises 16 residues. This clonotype has a handful of counts. Its matching antigen is unknown. It was genomic DNA that served as the template for profiling TCR beta VDJ and CDR3. TCRdb ran MiXCR on the reads and lists one entry per CDR3 protein. The sample includes 120,000 or so distinct CDR3 sequences, around 48% of them seen just once. V gene TRBV6-5 combines with J gene TRBJ1-2; 12 bases agree with TRBD1. The sequencing sample was made of sorted CD4+, CD8+, or CD8+CD57+ T cells (not recorded which) from PBMCs. The TCR was taken from a human donor in good health, serving as a control. CDR3 nucleotides: TGTGCCAGCAGTTACCAACCGGGACAGGGGGCGCATGGCTACACCTTC. Translated, it gives CASSYQPGQGAHGYTF.